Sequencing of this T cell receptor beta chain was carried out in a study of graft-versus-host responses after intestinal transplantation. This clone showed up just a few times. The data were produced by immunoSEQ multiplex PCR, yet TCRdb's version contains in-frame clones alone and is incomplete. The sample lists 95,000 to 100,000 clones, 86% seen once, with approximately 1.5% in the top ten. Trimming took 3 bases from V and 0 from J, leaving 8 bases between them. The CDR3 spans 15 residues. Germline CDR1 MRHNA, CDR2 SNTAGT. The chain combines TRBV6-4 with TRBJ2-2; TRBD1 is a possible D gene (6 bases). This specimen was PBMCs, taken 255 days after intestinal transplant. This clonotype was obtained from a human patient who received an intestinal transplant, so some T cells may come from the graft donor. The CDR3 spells CASSERTANTGELFF. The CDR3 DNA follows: TGTGCCAGCAGTGAGCGGACAGCGAACACCGGGGAGCTGTTTTTT.